Listed here are 20 T cell receptor beta chains from one sample, sequenced in a study of T cell responses to AZD1222 COVID-19 vaccine. The data were produced by immunoSEQ multiplex PCR, yet TCRdb's version contains in-frame clones alone and is incomplete. Among more than 95,000 clones listed, around 92% were seen once. Sequencing used peripheral blood, obtained on day 0 of AZD1222 vaccination. The receptor set was obtained from an adult in good health.

V usage is TRBV2 and J usage is TRBJ1-5; D gene unclear. V gave up 0 bases and J gave up 8 bases, with 5 bases separating them. The CDR3 is 12 amino acids. Germline CDR1 SNHLY, CDR2 FYNNEI. The CDR3 loop reads CASSEAGEPQHF. In DNA, the CDR3 is TGTGCCAGCAGTGAAGCTGGGGAGCCCCAGCATTTT.

J is TRBJ2-1 and V is TRBV2, with D perhaps matching TRBD2 (5 bases). From germline, CDR1 is SNHLY and CDR2 FYNNEI. V was trimmed by 8 bases and J by 3 bases, leaving 11 bases between them. The CDR3 sequence is 13 residues long. This chain's CDR3 is CASDYTIYNEQFF. The CDR3 nucleotides read TGTGCCAGCGACTACACCATCTACAATGAGCAGTTCTTC.

This clone has a single count. This sequence joins TRBV5-6 and TRBJ1-1, with unresolved D. CDR3 length equals 13 residues. The V end was cut by 6 bases, the J end by 1 base, with 10 bases between. In germline, CDR1 is SGHDT, CDR2 YYEEEE. CDR3 loop: CASTSWGNTEAFF. CDR3 in DNA: TGTGCCAGCACTTCCTGGGGGAACACTGAAGCTTTCTTT.

The CDR3 sequence is CASVRDRVGEQYF. In DNA form, the CDR3 reads TGTGCCAGCGTCCGTGACAGGGTTGGCGAGCAGTACTTC. The chain recombines TRBV5-4 with TRBJ2-7, with 7 bases aligning to TRBD1. Looked up from germline, CDR1 is SGHNT and CDR2 is YYREEE (reference sequence). The CDR3 has 13 residues. V shed 7 bases, J shed 6 bases, and the junction held 10 bases outside the gene matches. Filled out from reference TRBV5-4 and TRBJ2-7, the complete variable domain reads ETGVTQSPTHLIKTRGQQVTLRCSSQSGHNTVSWYQQALGQGPQFIFQYYREEENGRGNFPPRFSGLQFPNYSSELNVNALELDDSALYLCASVRDRVGEQYFGPGTRLTVT.

The CDR3 sequence: CASSITGVSGELFF. The DNA of the CDR3 is TGTGCCAGCAGCATAACAGGGGTTTCCGGGGAGCTGTTTTTT. V is TRBV3-1 (or the pseudogene TRBV3-2) and J is TRBJ2-2; 7 bases align to TRBD1. The CDR3 runs to 14 residues. Germline values: CDR1 LGHDT, CDR2 YNNKEL (reference sequence). Trimming cost V 5 bases and J 6 bases; bases outside gene matches: 6.

The chain combines TRBV19 with TRBJ2-1; 14 nucleotides line up with TRBD2. The ends lost 5 bases at V and 0 bases at J; junction bases unmatched: 12. Germline values: CDR1 LNHDA, CDR2 SQIVND (reference sequence). The CDR3 totals 20 residues. In DNA, the CDR3 is TGTGCCAGTAGTTCGTTCTTGTCGACTAGCGGGAGGGCCTCCTACAATGAGCAGTTCTTC. Protein: CASSSFLSTSGRASYNEQFF.

The CDR3 loop reads CASSLKGAYSPLHF. Written as DNA, the CDR3 is TGTGCCAGCAGTTTAAAGGGGGCTTATTCACCCCTCCACTTT. This chain uses TRBV28 with TRBJ1-6, with 7 bases aligning to TRBD1. From germline, CDR1 is MDHEN and CDR2 SYDVKM. J lost 8 bases, V lost 2 bases, and 3 bases had no gene match. There are 14 residues in the CDR3.

The CDR3 is CASSQRTLANYGYTF. The CDR3 DNA follows: TGTGCCAGCAGCCAAAGGACATTAGCTAACTATGGCTACACCTTC. V gene TRBV3-1 (or the pseudogene TRBV3-2) combines with J gene TRBJ1-2; a weak D match, TRBD1 (5 bases). CDR1 LGHDT and CDR2 YNNKEL come from the germline V gene (reference sequence). V lost 2 bases and J 0 bases, leaving 10 bases between the germline ends. The CDR3 totals 15 residues.

V gene TRBV19 combines with J gene TRBJ1-1; D call uncertain. V lost 0 bases and J lost 6, with 17 bases in between. Germline V lookup: CDR1 LNHDA, CDR2 SQIVND (reference sequence). CDR3 length: 16 amino acids. The CDR3 DNA reads as TGTGCCAGTAGTATAGATCCCGGTGCCGGGCAGGCTGAAGCTTTCTTT. It yields the protein CASSIDPGAGQAEAFF.

This rearrangement joins TRBV5-1 to TRBJ1-2; 11 bases fit TRBD1. Germline lookup yields CDR1 SGHRS and CDR2 YFSETQ. There are 14 residues in the CDR3. With V trimmed by 5 bases and J by 7 bases, 7 bases remained unmatched. The DNA for the CDR3 is TGCGCCAGCAGGTTCGGACAGGGGGCGCTTGGCTACACCTTC. It codes for CASRFGQGALGYTF.

This chain joins TRBV5-1 and TRBJ2-7; TRBD1 is a possible D gene (6 bases). Trimming cost V 2 bases and J 1 base, with 13 bases left between them. Germline V gene lookup returns CDR1 SGHRS and CDR2 YFSETQ. The CDR3 loop spans 15 amino acids. DNA of the CDR3: TGCGCCAGCAGCTTTTGGACAGAGCCTTCCTACGAGCAGTACTTC. Translating gives CASSFWTEPSYEQYF. Variable domain in full (rest from reference TRBV5-1 and TRBJ2-7): KAGVTQTPRYLIKTRGQQVTLSCSPISGHRSVSWYQQTPGQGLQFLFEYFSETQRNKGNFPGRFSGRQFSNSRSEMNVSTLELGDSALYLCASSFWTEPSYEQYFGPGTRLTVT.

The CDR3 nucleotides read TGCGCCAGCAGCTCTACTGGGTCGGCCGGGGAGCTGTTTTTT. Translating it yields CASSSTGSAGELFF. J is TRBJ2-2 and V is TRBV5-1; D remains ambiguous. Germline CDR1 and CDR2: SGHRS and YFSETQ. The CDR3 runs 14 residues. V was shortened by 3 bases and J by 6 bases, with 12 bases between the two germline ends.

The J gene is TRBJ2-7, the V gene TRBV4-1; D might be TRBD2 (5 bases). V was pared by 1 base and J by 6 bases, with 16 bases between. The CDR3 covers 15 residues. The germline V gene has CDR1 MGHRA and CDR2 YSYEKL. The CDR3 coding sequence is TGCGCCAGCAGCCAAGGGCTGCGGGCCAATAGCGAGCAGTACTTC. Translated, it gives CASSQGLRANSEQYF.

This chain links TRBV2 with TRBJ2-3, with D possibly being TRBD1 (6 bases). Germline V gene data show CDR1 as SNHLY and CDR2 as FYNNEI. V lost 7 bases, J lost 7 bases, and 12 bases lay in between. This CDR3 has 12 residues. The CDR3 loop is CASTLDSHTQYF. DNA of the CDR3: TGTGCCAGCACCTTGGACAGCCATACGCAGTATTTT.

This clone is a singleton in its sample. The V gene is TRBV7-3, the J gene TRBJ2-3; perhaps TRBD2 as D (6 bases). Trimming pared 1 base from V and 3 bases from J, leaving 8 bases between. Germline CDR1 reads SGHTA; CDR2 reads FQGTGA. The CDR3 has 14 residues. DNA for the CDR3: TGTGCCAGCAGCTTAATTGCGGGGACAGATACGCAGTATTTT. It codes for CASSLIAGTDTQYF.

The rearrangement uses TRBV3-1 (or the pseudogene TRBV3-2) and TRBJ2-1, with 10 bases identical to TRBD2. Trimming removed 2 bases from V and 1 base from J; junction bases left unmatched: 11. This CDR3 has 19 residues. Germline V gives CDR1 LGHDT, CDR2 YNNKEL (reference sequence). In DNA, the CDR3 is TGTGCCAGCAGCCAACTAGCGGGAGTAGTAGTTATGTCCTACAATGAGCAGTTCTTC. It specifies CASSQLAGVVVMSYNEQFF.

This clone was seen just once. The gene calls are TRBV7-9 and TRBJ2-1; D might be TRBD2 (7 bases). The V gene's germline CDR1 is SEHNR and CDR2 FQNEAQ (reference sequence). The CDR3 totals 13 residues. Trimming stripped 6 bases from V and 8 bases from J, with 14 bases between. This CDR3 is CASRDGGAYEQFF. CDR3 in DNA: TGTGCCAGCAGAGATGGGGGGGCGTATGAGCAGTTCTTC.

The chain joins TRBV27 to TRBJ1-1; D unclear. Trimming left V 6 bases short and J 3 bases short, with 11 bases between. Germline V gene sequence: CDR1 MNHEY, CDR2 SMNVEV (reference sequence). CDR3 size: 13 residues. CDR3 residues: CASSPPGDTEAFF. Written as DNA, the CDR3 is TGTGCCAGCAGCCCCCCGGGTGACACTGAAGCTTTCTTT.

This rearrangement joins TRBV5-1 to TRBJ1-2; D unclear. The germline V gene has CDR1 SGHRS and CDR2 YFSETQ. V lost 4 bases to trimming and J lost 0 bases, with 10 bases between them. The CDR3 extends over 14 amino acids. CDR3 region: CASSPGRANYGYTF. CDR3 sequence (DNA): TGCGCCAGCAGCCCCGGGAGGGCTAACTATGGCTACACCTTC.

The CDR3 nucleotides are TGTGCCAGCAGCTTAATTCGGGGCAATCAGCCCCAGCATTTT. It is translated as CASSLIRGNQPQHF. J is TRBJ1-5 and V is TRBV7-2; D gene unclear. The ends were cut back, 2 bases at V and 2 bases at J, with 7 bases in the middle. The CDR3 spans 14 residues. Germline CDR1 SGHTA, CDR2 FQGNSA.